The source of this T cell receptor beta chain is a study of cytomegalovirus exposure and HLA in healthy donors (dated by TCRdb to 2015 to 2018). Background on the whole study: In an earlier analysis of approximately 500 of the donors, 250 to 300 Gb of sequence data and 90 million to 120 million unique TCR beta sequences from roughly 180 million T cells were reported. An early release covering roughly 640 HLA-typed donors comprised about 320 gigabases of sequencing data and around 86 million unique TCR sequences. The genetic ancestry cluster associated with self-reported Caucasian donors included about 81% of the approximately 410 genotyped donors. The study aimed to test whether cataloging public T cell receptors could reveal signatures of past pathogen exposure. The T cell repertoires of some 670 subjects were profiled by immunosequencing and related to cytomegalovirus serostatus. Along with the approximately 650-subject first cohort, a separate validation cohort of around 110 different subjects was used. High-throughput TCR immunosequencing, statistical association of individual TCRs with disease status, and machine learning were combined to predict cytomegalovirus infection status. In a later analysis, previously published TCR beta repertoires from several hundred donors were re-analyzed and high-resolution HLA genotyping was added so that TCR occurrence patterns could be studied. In the later analysis, no new phenotypic data were used to find candidate immune exposures; instead, reliance was placed on TCR beta sequences and their occurrence across donors. An earlier analysis of several hundred of the donors applied high-throughput TCR beta sequencing to assess whether each TCR beta V gene segment acted as functional or pseudogenic. Donor age, sex, ethnicity and CMV serostatus were compiled together with the repertoire data. A later genetic analysis used genome-wide SNP genotypes for about three fifths of the 666 donors, treating that subset as a discovery cohort. Every repertoire in the discovery cohort had been generated on one and the same sequencing platform. HLA typing included class I and class II loci at four-digit resolution. Typing coverage differed by locus: A, B, C, DRB1 and DQB1 were typed in about 620-630 donors, DQA1 in approximately 520, DPA1 in some 570, and DPB1 in just under 490. Four to six DR-DQ haplotypes were handled as single units for association and clustering, since linkage in the cohort was strong. Across approximately 400 genotyped donors of the cohort, an average of roughly 200,000 unique TCR beta nucleotide sequences per donor were sequenced, and 15% to 20% of those sequences were non-productive.

Study-level results and caveats: Because some donors lacked HLA typing at each locus, the association tests relied only on the typed subset. Specific HLA alleles were associated with 18,000 or so TCR beta sequences at a false discovery rate of 0.05 in a later analysis. An earlier analysis of 587 of the donors showed that most TCR beta V segments appeared in productive rearrangements either about 87% or about 30% of the time, which broadly matched IMGT annotations. The study listed approximately 150 TCR beta chains as associated with cytomegalovirus. Strong co-occurrence of HLA alleles, especially DR and DQ, made assigning TCR associations to individual alleles difficult. Most TCR sequences were seen in very few donors, while some public TCRs were found in many individuals. Correlated functional status among segregating V segments might be attributable to linkage disequilibrium, but an unknown experimental factor could not be ruled out. Some IMGT-functional V segments, including TRBV6-2 and TRBV6-3, could not be told apart with the 87-base-pair reads, so those segments were excluded. A later analysis found that HLA-associated TCR beta chains were more clonally expanded and had lower generation probabilities than equally common non-associated chains. In this cohort, only TCR beta chains were sequenced, and detectable features were limited by the absence of alpha or paired-chain data. A further reported finding was that TCR beta sequences accurately predicted the HLA-A and HLA-B alleles for most subjects in the first cohort. The classifier was reported to diagnose cytomegalovirus status with high specificity and sensitivity in both the original cohort and the validation cohort. In a later analysis, TCR association rates were found to vary across HLA loci, with the most associated TCRs seen for DRB1 alleles and the fewest for HLA-C alleles. According to a later analysis, most CMV-associated TCR beta chains appeared to be HLA-restricted, and the HLA associations seemed to be driven largely by CMV exposure. For the cohort, immune exposure information was limited to CMV serostatus. In a later genetic analysis, a missense DCLRE1C variant was associated with V-gene and J-gene trimming of TCR beta chains, and the association was replicated in an independent cohort. Because counts were too low, 15 or so rarely observed V segments, including chromosome 9 orphons, were excluded from the earlier analysis of some 540 of the donors. Sequencing depth was assumed to be roughly uniform across donors in the presence/absence analyses, though that assumption may not hold. The authors suggested that the approach could potentially be extended to other disease states and immunological phenotypes. A later analysis reported that several top co-occurrence clusters appeared linked to parvovirus B19, influenza, CMV and Epstein-Barr virus. A cluster of highly shared sequence variants was judged likely to represent a technical artifact of the sequencing pipeline. A later genetic analysis reported fewer N-insertions in productive TCRs among donors in an Asian-associated ancestry cluster than the approximately 700-donor mean. A few of the identified cytomegalovirus-associated TCR beta chains were confirmed in vitro to be specific for cytomegalovirus antigens.

The method was the immunoSEQ multiplex PCR assay. The multiplex PCR relied on a mix of 60 forward primers for TCR Vbeta segments and 13 reverse primers for TCR Jbeta segments. The CDR3 region of rearranged TCR beta genes was amplified from genomic DNA by a multiplex PCR assay. Amplified TCR beta libraries were sequenced as 87-base-pair reads on the Illumina HiSeq System. In the paper's pipeline: Across the roughly 600 repertoires, a later analysis counted tens of millions of unique TCR beta chains, approximately 12 million of which were shared by at least two donors. Raw reads were error-corrected and collapsed into unique sequences by a nearest-neighbor algorithm in which closely related sequences were merged to remove PCR and sequencing errors. Alignment of CDR3 sequences to IMGT reference sequences was used to assign V, D and J gene segments. For a sequence to be retained, a match of at least six nucleotides to both a V gene segment and a J gene segment was required. A rearrangement was called productive if the CDR3 had no stop codons and remained in frame with V and J, and every other rearrangement was called non-productive. Following IMGT convention, CDR3 was defined as the stretch from the second conserved V-encoded cysteine up to the conserved J-encoded phenylalanine. Sequences without an unambiguous match to a single V gene segment were excluded from the earlier analysis of several hundred of the donors. In an earlier analysis of several hundred of the donors, V segments were called functional above 56.7% productive rearrangements and were called segregating when the between-donor standard deviation exceeded 5%. To diagnose cytomegalovirus status from the catalog of TCR beta chain sequences, a statistical classification framework was built. A later analysis assigned V and J genes by comparing TCR nucleotide sequences with IMGT/GENE-DB human TR gene sequences. A later analysis assigned CDR3 sequences and most-parsimonious VDJ recombination scenarios with the TCRdist pipeline. In a later analysis, each TCR beta chain was defined by its CDR3 amino acid sequence together with its V-gene family, and reads without a unique V-gene family were excluded. In a later analysis, around 600 highly shared, low-generation-probability nucleotide sequences were removed to address suspected cross-contamination and a sequencing artifact. In a later analysis, a clonal expansion index for each public chain was calculated from normalized within-repertoire ranks of inferred template counts. A later analysis computed generation probabilities with a VDJ recombination model fitted to out-of-frame rearrangements, and checked the results against IGoR. A later analysis scored TCR-TCR, TCR-HLA and TCR-CMV co-occurrence with hypergeometric tests, applying a repertoire-size bias correction to TCR pairs. False discovery rates were estimated in a later analysis by permuting HLA or CMV assignments 20 times. In a later analysis, co-occurring TCRs were grouped using DBSCAN, and TCRdist sequence similarity was added for clustering within HLA-allele-positive subsets. Repertoires with fewer than 30,000 or more than 120,000 public chains were left out of co-occurrence clustering, as were four to six repertoires with anomalous nucleotide sharing. TCRdb's version of the immuneACCESS table is confined to in-frame rearrangements and falls short of the full clone set. An unresolved V gene accounts for under half of the shortfall where checked; the remainder is of unknown origin. The DNA was the basis for D and trimming; V, J and clone size are from that table. This sample comprises 90,000 to 150,000 clones, roughly 70% of them detected only once. The top ten clonotypes cover 2.5% to 3.5% of the sample.

Spanning cysteine to phenylalanine, the CDR3 consists of 18 amino acids. Just CDR3 DNA is preserved here, 54 bases in frame from base 1. Compared with germline, V lacks 3 bases and J lacks 5 bases; bases without a gene match: 13. As encoded in the germline V gene, CDR1 is SGHTA while CDR2 is FQGNSA. The cohort was made up of 500 to 850 healthy bone marrow donors. All cohort members were sampled while nominally healthy, although unrecorded immune exposures were likely present. The donor was CMV seropositive and belonged to the group of some 290 seropositive cohort members. A peripheral blood sample was provided by each donor, and peripheral blood mononuclear cells were used for TCR beta sequencing. The Qiagen DNeasy Blood Extraction Kit was used to extract genomic DNA from the blood cell samples. As regards this clone: It lacks a known antigen. Base quality data are lacking; no much larger clone is found one base away.

Rearrangement joined TRBV7-2 to TRBJ1-2, with 12 central nucleotides matching TRBD1. The receptor was isolated from a middle-aged woman in good health and CMV-seropositive. Input material: PBMCs. The nucleotides are TGTGCCAGCAGCTTTTCCGGGACAGGGGGCTGGTGGGAATATGGCTACACCTTC. Translation gives CASSFSGTGGWWEYGYTF.